This TCR beta chain was profiled in a study of shared clonotypes between healthy human individuals. Study findings and constraints: The study generally estimated greater richness for naive than memory subsets.

The authors split each subset's genomic DNA evenly across several immunoSEQ plates. Sequencing used immunoSEQ multiplex PCR; TCRdb keeps in-frame clones, though not all of them. Seen here are roughly 700,000 clones, about 90% observed once, and the top ten hold 30% to 40%. The CDR3 loop spans 15 amino acids. In germline, CDR1 is MNHEY, CDR2 SMNVEV (reference sequence). V lost 2 bases to trimming and J lost 3 bases, with 14 bases between them. Details on this clone: Antigen specificity is unknown.

This chain links TRBV27 with TRBJ2-7, with D tentatively TRBD2 (6 bases). The source material was memory CD8+ T cells from PBMCs. Sample subset: CD45RO+ cells pooled with CCR7-negative TemRA cells. This TCR was recovered from a man aged 18 to 30 in good health. Some clones in this sample may be carry-over from other donors' samples. In DNA, the CDR3 is TGTGCCAGCAGTTTACGAGGGGAGGATCACTACGAGCAGTACTTC. Translated: CASSLRGEDHYEQYF.